This T cell receptor beta chain was sequenced for a study of CD8+ T cells in alopecia areata. Study as a whole: A 6-month period off drug followed tofacitinib, which lasted 6 to 18 months. Study-wide results and caveats: For lesional scalp, especially alopecia totalis/universalis, clonality was higher than in normal scalp. During tofacitinib treatment, many expanded lesional clones remained in scalp and blood. Tofacitinib yielded significantly lower scalp clonality and fewer expanded CD8+ clones among the top 100.

After isolation, RNA underwent reverse transcription to generate cDNA as the sequencing template. Produced via immunoSEQ multiplex PCR; TCRdb's table is partial and in-frame only. The sample holds under 4,000 clones; 65% to 75% are singletons and the top ten take 6.2%. The CDR3 totals 15 residues. Germline V CDR1 and CDR2: SEHNR, FQNEAQ (reference sequence). J was trimmed by 3 bases and V by 6 bases; bases with no gene match: 11. This clone was detected only a few times. Its antigen remains unknown. Treatment defined: oral pan-JAK inhibitor, 5-10 mg twice daily. Both peripheral blood and punch biopsies of lesional scalp skin were obtained from patients who had alopecia areata.

The J gene is TRBJ2-7, the V gene TRBV7-9; 7 bases are shared with TRBD2. Sequenced here: skin, sampled at week 24, from a patient treated with tofacitinib. This receptor was taken from a human donor with alopecia areata. CDR3 bases: TGTGCCAGCAGTTATGTAGCGGGCCGGCTCTACGAGCAGTACTTC. Translating it yields CASSYVAGRLYEQYF.